The 24 T cell receptor beta chains in this list originate from one sample, sequenced in a study of T-cell reconstitution after alpha-beta-depleted transplantation in children. A TCRbeta library incorporating unique molecular identifiers was prepared. TCRdb re-analysed the PCR reads in MiXCR, keeping a single row per CDR3 protein. The data contain hundreds of thousands of distinct CDR3 sequences, approximately 32% of them singletons. The specimen was PBMCs from the stem cell graft donor, collected from the stem cell graft. The receptors come from a human donor who donated a stem cell graft to a child with aplastic anemia.

This clonotype showed up just a few times. The gene calls are TRBV5-8 and TRBJ2-7; 7 bases map to TRBD1. In germline, CDR1 is SGHTS, CDR2 YDEGEE. The CDR3 has 15 amino acids. Trimming cost V 3 bases and J 0 bases; bases outside gene matches: 6. The CDR3 spells CASSYDRAYSYEQYF. The CDR3 bases are TGTGCCAGCAGCTACGACAGGGCCTACTCCTACGAGCAGTACTTC. Looking up the rest from reference TRBV5-8 and TRBJ2-7 gives the full variable domain: EAGVTQSPTHLIKTRGQQATLRCSPISGHTSVYWYQQALGLGLQFLLWYDEGEERNRGNFPPRFSGRQFPNYSSELNVNALELEDSALYLCASSYDRAYSYEQYFGPGTRLTVT.

This clonotype has only a few counts. The rearrangement links TRBV11-2 to TRBJ2-3, with 13 bases identical to TRBD2. Per germline, CDR1 SGHAT and CDR2 FQNNGV. V dropped 4 bases and J dropped 0; count of bases not matched to a gene: 7. CDR3 length equals 18 residues. CDR3 region: CASSSGLAGVSSTDTQYF. The CDR3 DNA reads as TGTGCCAGCAGCTCCGGACTAGCGGGAGTGTCTAGCACAGATACGCAGTATTTT.

Many counts were recorded for this clonotype. The rearrangement links TRBV20-1 to TRBJ2-7, with D possibly TRBD2 on 5 matching bases. Between the trimmed V and J ends, which lost 6 bases and 6 bases, there was a span of 24 bases. CDR1 and CDR2 from the germline V gene are DFQATT and SNEGSKA (reference sequence). This CDR3 comprises 15 residues. CDR3 in amino acids: CSAPASAVPRGEQYF. In DNA form, the CDR3 reads TGCAGTGCCCCCGCTTCAGCGGTCCCTCGGGGCGAGCAGTACTTC.

CDR3 DNA: TGTGCCACCGGGGGGGTGGCAGGGCGATCCCCTCAAGAGACCCAGTACTTC. It translates to CATGGVAGRSPQETQYF. This chain uses TRBV15 with TRBJ2-5, with TRBD2 matching 7 bases. The CDR3 covers 17 residues. With V trimmed by 8 bases and J by 2 bases, 17 bases remained unmatched. Germline CDR1 reads LNHNV; CDR2 reads YYDKDF (reference sequence).

The chain uses TRBV3-1 and TRBJ2-1; 12 bases agree with TRBD2. CDR1 and CDR2 (germline): LGHDT, YNNKEL (reference sequence). This CDR3 region has 14 residues. V was pared by 7 bases and J by 7 bases, with 5 bases of the junction left unmatched. The CDR3 sequence: CASTSGLAGNEQFF. The CDR3 DNA reads as TGTGCCAGCACCTCAGGACTAGCGGGAAATGAGCAGTTCTTC.

This chain connects TRBV9 to TRBJ1-1; weak D call: TRBD1 (5 bases). The CDR3 extends over 15 amino acids. Trimming took off 0 bases at V and 1 base at J, with 10 bases between the two ends. The germline V gene encodes CDR1 SGDLS and CDR2 YYNGEE. CDR3 nucleotide sequence: TGTGCCAGCAGCGTAGGCAGGACACCGAACACTGAAGCTTTCTTT. This sequence encodes CASSVGRTPNTEAFF.

The rearrangement links TRBV5-3 to TRBJ2-1, with D perhaps matching TRBD2 (6 bases). TRBV5-3 is an ORF, with its function uncertain. The CDR3 length is 15 residues. V gave up 4 bases and J gave up 2 bases, with 13 bases separating them. This chain's CDR3 is CARSRAGTAYNEQFF. DNA of the CDR3: TGTGCCAGAAGCCGAGCGGGCACCGCCTACAATGAGCAGTTCTTC.

The chain is built from TRBV7-2 and TRBJ2-1; 11 bases are shared with TRBD2. The CDR3 has 15 residues. Germline V gene lookup returns CDR1 SGHTA and CDR2 FQGNSA. Trimming removed 5 bases from V and 7 bases from J; junction bases left unmatched: 7. CDR3 sequence: CASSKTSGDLNEQFF. The CDR3 DNA sequence: TGTGCCAGCAGCAAGACTAGCGGGGACCTGAATGAGCAGTTCTTC.

This clonotype appeared many times. The chain combines TRBV2 with TRBJ2-3; 9 positions match TRBD1. The V gene's germline CDR1 is SNHLY and CDR2 FYNNEI. J lost 4 bases, V lost 6 bases, and 2 bases had no gene match. This CDR3 spans 13 amino acids. CDR3 nucleotide sequence: TGTGCCAGCAGCCGGGACAGGGCAGATACGCAGTATTTT. It specifies CASSRDRADTQYF.

This clonotype came up a few times. The chain has TRBV29-1 and TRBJ2-5; D gene ambiguous. The CDR3 extends over 13 amino acids. Trimming removed 6 bases from V and 2 bases from J, with 13 bases in between. Germline loops: CDR1 SQVTM, CDR2 ANQGSEA. The DNA for the CDR3 is TGCAGCGTCATGACATCCTCGCAAGAGACCCAGTACTTC. It specifies CSVMTSSQETQYF.

This rearrangement joins TRBV11-1 to TRBJ2-7; tentative D call: TRBD1 (6 bases). The CDR3 loop spans 14 amino acids. V lost 3 bases to trimming and J lost 2 bases, with 11 bases between them. In germline, CDR1 is SGHAT, CDR2 FQDESV (reference sequence). CDR3 nucleotide sequence: TGTGCCAGCAGCTTGATTCAGGGGACCTACGAGCAGTACTTC. Its translation is CASSLIQGTYEQYF.

The rearrangement joins TRBV4-2 to TRBJ2-1; D is possibly TRBD1 (6 bases). Germline V gene lookup returns CDR1 LGHNA and CDR2 YNFKEQ. The germline V and J ends were trimmed by 5 bases and 9 bases, with 11 bases remaining between them. This CDR3 is built from 12 residues. The CDR3 loop is CASSLWGREQFF. The CDR3 nucleotides read TGTGCCAGCAGCTTATGGGGGCGTGAGCAGTTCTTC.

The chain employs TRBV12-3 or TRBV12-4 and TRBJ2-3; D not resolved. The CDR3 is 11 amino acids. V lost 7 bases, J lost 6 bases, and 8 bases lay in between. The CDR3 spells CASTLGDTQYF. The DNA for the CDR3 is TGTGCCAGCACCTTGGGGGATACGCAGTATTTT.

About this clonotype: Likely a read error: the CDR3 ends without its conserved phenylalanine or tryptophan. The chain combines TRBV5-1 with TRBJ2-1, with TRBD1 as a possible D gene (5 bases). Deletions cut 4 bases from V and 8 bases from J, with 19 bases between. The germline V gene has CDR1 SGHRS and CDR2 YFSETQ. The CDR3 has 15 amino acids. The CDR3 DNA sequence: TGCGCCAGCAGCGTGGGGCACGGCTGGGTGTATGAGCAGTTCTTG. Translation gives CASSVGHGWVYEQFL.

This chain joins TRBV29-1 and TRBJ1-1; maybe TRBD1 (6 bases). This CDR3 contains 13 residues. V lost 6 bases and J lost 8, with 19 bases in between. The germline CDR1 and CDR2 sequences are SQVTM and ANQGSEA. The CDR3 loop is CSVRGGPRREAFF. In nucleotides, the CDR3 is TGCAGCGTCCGGGGGGGCCCGAGGAGGGAAGCTTTCTTT.

The CDR3 bases are TGTGCCAGCCTGCGGGACTTGAACACTGAAGCTTTCTTT. Translating gives CASLRDLNTEAFF. V and J are TRBV7-9 and TRBJ1-1; perhaps TRBD1 as D (5 bases). Germline-derived CDR1 and CDR2 are SEHNR and FQNEAQ (reference sequence). This CDR3 spans 13 amino acids. With 8 bases removed from V and 0 bases from J, the gap between germline ends came to 10 bases.

V gene TRBV11-1 combines with J gene TRBJ1-1, with a tentative D call TRBD1 (6 bases). Trimming left V 7 bases short and J 0 bases short, with 24 bases between. The CDR3 runs 18 residues. Germline assignment: CDR1 SGHAT and CDR2 FQDESV (reference sequence). CDR3 amino acids: CASINALSRGGMNTEAFF. The CDR3 DNA reads as TGTGCCAGCATCAACGCTCTCTCCAGGGGAGGGATGAACACTGAAGCTTTCTTT.

This clonotype was observed a handful of times. V usage is TRBV4-3 and J usage is TRBJ2-1; no definite D call. The germline V gene has CDR1 LGHNA and CDR2 YSLEER. The CDR3 is made up of 14 amino acids. The V end was cut by 0 bases, the J end by 7 bases, with 10 bases between. CDR3 DNA: TGCGCCAGCAGCCAAGATATGGTGGTGAATGAGCAGTTCTTC. It translates to CASSQDMVVNEQFF.

The rearrangement uses TRBV5-1 and TRBJ1-1, with 10 bases matching TRBD1. The J segment lost 4 bases and the V segment lost 3 bases, leaving 6 bases of the junction unmatched. Germline CDR1 is SGHRS and CDR2 is YFSETQ. The CDR3 is made up of 15 amino acids. The CDR3 coding sequence is TGCGCCAGCAGCTCCCTAAGGGACAGGGGCACTGAAGCTTTCTTT. Encoded protein: CASSSLRDRGTEAFF.

The rearrangement uses TRBV27 and TRBJ2-7, with 8 positions matching TRBD1. Trimming at V came to 5 bases and at J to 4 bases, leaving 7 bases not matched to a gene. The CDR3 contains 14 residues. Looked up from germline, CDR1 is MNHEY and CDR2 is SMNVEV (reference sequence). The CDR3 is CASSTRQGTYEQYV. CDR3 DNA: TGTGCCAGCAGTACTCGACAGGGGACTTACGAGCAGTACGTC.

In DNA form, the CDR3 reads TGTGCCAGCAGCCGAAGACCAGGGTTTCGCGCTTCAGGCTACACCTTC. Amino acid sequence: CASSRRPGFRASGYTF. The chain joins TRBV27 to TRBJ1-2, with a weak D call TRBD1 (5 bases). V lost 6 bases and J 8 bases, leaving 25 bases between the germline ends. The CDR3 length is 16 residues. CDR1 MNHEY and CDR2 SMNVEV come from the germline V gene (reference sequence).

The rearrangement joins TRBV4-1 to TRBJ2-1; D uncertain. The germline CDR1 and CDR2 sequences are MGHRA and YSYEKL. Trimming removed 1 base from V and 4 bases from J, with 8 bases in between. CDR3 length: 14 residues. The CDR3 spells CASSQVHRYNEQFF. The CDR3 DNA sequence: TGCGCCAGCAGCCAAGTACACCGGTACAATGAGCAGTTCTTC.

The V call is TRBV5-1, the J call TRBJ2-7; D may be TRBD2 (6 bases). Trimming took off 2 bases at V and 2 bases at J, with 17 bases between the two ends. In germline, CDR1 is SGHRS, CDR2 YFSETQ. The CDR3 runs 16 residues. This CDR3 is CASSFQEGRIPYEQYF. CDR3 nucleotides: TGCGCCAGCAGCTTCCAGGAGGGGAGAATTCCCTACGAGCAGTACTTC.

The V and J genes are TRBV3-1 and TRBJ1-3; TRBD1 agrees at 9 bases. CDR1 and CDR2 from the germline V gene are LGHDT and YNNKEL (reference sequence). The CDR3 is made up of 15 amino acids. V lost 3 bases and J lost 7; bases outside the gene matches: 7. The CDR3 here is CASSHKQGARNTIYF. CDR3 DNA: TGTGCCAGCAGCCACAAACAGGGGGCGAGGAACACCATATATTTT. Full variable domain (remainder filled in from reference TRBV3-1 and TRBJ1-3): DTAVSQTPKYLVTQMGNDKSIKCEQNLGHDTMYWYKQDSKKFLKIMFSYNNKELIINETVPNRFSPKSPDKAHLNLHINSLELGDSAVYFCASSHKQGARNTIYFGEGSWLTVV.